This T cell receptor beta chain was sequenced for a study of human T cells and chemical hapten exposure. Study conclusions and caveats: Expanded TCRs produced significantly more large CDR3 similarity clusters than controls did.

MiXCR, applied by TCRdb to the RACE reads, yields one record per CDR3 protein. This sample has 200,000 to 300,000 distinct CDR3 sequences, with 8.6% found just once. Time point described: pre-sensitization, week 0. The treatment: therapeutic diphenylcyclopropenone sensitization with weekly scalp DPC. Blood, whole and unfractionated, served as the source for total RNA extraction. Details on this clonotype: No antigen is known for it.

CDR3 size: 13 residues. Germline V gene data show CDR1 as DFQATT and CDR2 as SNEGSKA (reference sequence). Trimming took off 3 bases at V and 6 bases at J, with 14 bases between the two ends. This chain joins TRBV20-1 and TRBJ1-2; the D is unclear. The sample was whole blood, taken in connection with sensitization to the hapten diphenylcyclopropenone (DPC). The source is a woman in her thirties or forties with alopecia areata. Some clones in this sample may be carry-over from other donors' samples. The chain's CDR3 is CSASRSSLDGYTF. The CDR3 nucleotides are TGCAGTGCTAGCCGCAGTTCGTTGGATGGCTACACCTTC.